This entry lists 10 T cell receptor beta chains sequenced from one sample in a study of CD8 T cells in ankylosing spondylitis. TCRdb reanalysed the 5' RACE reads using MiXCR and keeps one entry per CDR3 protein. The table shows under 250,000 distinct CDR3 sequences, with roughly 32% occurring only once. Sequencing used blood, either unsorted or a sorted T cell fraction (not recorded which). Every receptor here comes from a male donor with ankylosing spondylitis or in good health (not recorded which).

On this clonotype: A read error may account for a junction end that differs from germline. V is TRBV20-1 and J is TRBJ2-7, with 9 bases lining up with TRBD2. Germline loops: CDR1 DFQATT, CDR2 SNEGSKA (reference sequence). There are 17 residues in the CDR3. CDR3 in DNA: TGCTGTGCTAGAGATGTCGTTACTCGGCTAGCGGGGTACGAGCAGTACTTC. Its protein product is CCARDVVTRLAGYEQYF.

The chain links TRBV5-6 to TRBJ2-1, with 13 nucleotides matching TRBD2. The CDR3 consists of 15 residues. CDR1 is SGHDT and CDR2 is YYEEEE in the germline V gene. After removal of 4 bases from V and 7 bases from J, the junction contained 5 bases not matched to a gene. The CDR3 sequence is CASSGGTSGVNEQFF. CDR3 bases: TGTGCCAGCAGCGGAGGGACTAGCGGGGTAAATGAGCAGTTCTTC.

This CDR3 is CSARATSGGLVTQYF. DNA of the CDR3: TGCAGTGCTAGAGCTACTAGCGGGGGACTGGTTACGCAGTATTTT. V and J are TRBV20-1 and TRBJ2-3; 11 bases are a match to TRBD2. The CDR3 sequence is 15 residues long. V lost 1 base to trimming and J lost 8 bases; unmatched junction nucleotides: 8. Germline CDR1 reads DFQATT; CDR2 reads SNEGSKA (reference sequence).

The V gene is TRBV27, the J gene TRBJ2-3; 7 bases are shared with TRBD1. The CDR3 is 15 residues long. The germline gives CDR1 MNHEY, CDR2 SMNVEV (reference sequence). With 6 bases clipped from V and 4 bases from J, the junction kept 10 bases outside the gene matches. CDR3 in DNA: TGTGCCAGCAGCTCCCAACCAGACAGGGCAGATACGCAGTATTTT. Its protein product is CASSSQPDRADTQYF.

This clonotype was detected once. The chain uses TRBV12-3 or TRBV12-4 and TRBJ2-2; unclear D gene. The CDR3 runs to 15 residues. V gave up 2 bases and J gave up 6 bases, with 13 bases separating them. CDR3: CASSLSAWPAGELFF. The CDR3 DNA reads as TGTGCCAGCAGTTTAAGCGCCTGGCCAGCCGGGGAGCTGTTTTTT.

The chain's CDR3 is CASSLGVRSYNEQFF. The CDR3 DNA reads as TGTGCCAGCAGCTTGGGGGTCCGCTCCTACAATGAGCAGTTCTTC. The chain recombines TRBV5-6 with TRBJ2-1; D is unclear. The length of the CDR3 is 15 residues. CDR1 SGHDT and CDR2 YYEEEE come from the germline V gene. Trimming took off 0 bases at V and 0 bases at J, with 7 bases between the two ends.

The chain is built from TRBV28 and TRBJ2-7; 9 bases map to TRBD1. Germline CDR1 is MDHEN and CDR2 is SYDVKM. CDR3 size: 14 residues. The junction had 6 bases not matched to a gene; V was cut back by 6 bases and J by 3 bases. The DNA for the CDR3 is TGTGCCAGCAGCCTACAGGGGGCTATCTACGAGCAGTACTTC. It is translated as CASSLQGAIYEQYF.

This clonotype was seen only a few times. V is TRBV20-1 and J is TRBJ2-1; D gene unclear. Per the germline V gene, CDR1 is DFQATT and CDR2 is SNEGSKA (reference sequence). The V gene lost 0 bases and the J gene lost 0 bases, with 9 bases spanning the gap. The CDR3 contains 15 residues. The CDR3: CSARDLQISYNEQFF. In DNA form, the CDR3 reads TGCAGTGCTAGAGATTTACAGATCTCCTACAATGAGCAGTTCTTC.

This clonotype was observed a few times. The V gene is TRBV12-3 or TRBV12-4, the J gene TRBJ2-7; possibly TRBD1 or TRBD2 for D (6 bases each). The CDR3 contains 14 residues. V dropped 7 bases and J dropped 4 bases, with 17 bases sitting between them. The CDR3 coding sequence is TGTGCCAGCACCAAAATAGGGGGGCGGTACGAGCAGTACTTC. This sequence encodes CASTKIGGRYEQYF.

The chain has TRBV25-1 and TRBJ1-4, with D possibly matching TRBD1 (6 bases). The CDR3 is made up of 15 amino acids. Germline assignment: CDR1 MGHDK and CDR2 SYGVNS. The germline V and J ends were trimmed by 1 base and 7 bases, with 13 bases remaining between them. DNA of the CDR3: TGTGCCAGCAGTGAATCCGGGGGGCATCGTGAAAAACTGTTTTTT. This translates into CASSESGGHREKLFF.